The clone carrying this T cell receptor (beta chain) was observed at least ten times. The sample is drawn from a study of T cells in Graves' hyperthyroidism and ophthalmopathy. TCR beta CDR3 region amplification was performed from RNA transcripts. HTBI primers drove first-round RT-PCR of the TCR CDR3. TCRdb recomputed calls from the multiplex PCR reads with MiXCR, one row per CDR3 protein. This sample yields hundreds of thousands of distinct CDR3 sequences, of which roughly 15% are seen a single time; around 32% belongs to the top ten. Between the trimmed V and J ends, which lost 3 bases and 2 bases, there was a span of 16 bases. The CDR3 is 16 residues long.

The sample consisted of blood. The V gene is TRBV12-3 or TRBV12-4, the J gene TRBJ2-5; either TRBD1 or TRBD2 may fit D (5 bases each). This TCR was sampled from a woman in her 40s with Graves' ophthalmopathy. CDR3 nucleotide sequence: TGTGCCAGCAGTTTGGGCCTGAGGGGAGAACAAGAGACCCAGTACTTC. This translates into CASSLGLRGEQETQYF.